This TCR beta chain was profiled in a study of cytomegalovirus exposure and HLA in healthy donors. Nobody recorded the CMV serostatus of this donor. Use of 60 Vbeta and 13 Jbeta primers characterized the PCR. Sequencing was performed with immunoSEQ multiplex PCR; in TCRdb, only in-frame clones are kept and a portion is missing. This sample yields about 230,000 clones, of which about 84% are seen a single time; 1.3% belongs to the top ten. The CDR3 contains 18 residues. Germline trimming cut 5 bases from V and 2 bases from J; bases unmatched to any gene: 18. Germline CDR1 reads SGHDT; CDR2 reads YYEEEE.

The chain has TRBV5-6 and TRBJ1-2, with TRBD1 identical over 7 bases. Sequencing was done on a sample of PBMCs. The TCR sequence derives from a human donor in good health. CDR3 bases: TGTGCCAGCAGACGGCCCGGGACAGACCCCTCGGGCAACTATGGCTACACCTTC. Its translation: CASRRPGTDPSGNYGYTF.